The 4 T cell receptor beta chains reported below all come from one sample, sequenced in a study of T cell repertoires in aging, cancer and after chemotherapy. Peripheral blood genomic DNA, not sorted cells or RNA, was the template. Rearranged V-D-J TRB sequences were amplified with a mixed TRB-A/B primer pool. TCRdb reprocessed the multiplex PCR reads via MiXCR and lists one record per CDR3 protein. The table lists over 3,000 distinct CDR3 sequences, about 26% of them singletons, with 3.5% to 5% in the top ten. Sequencing input: blood. All receptors derive from a human donor with a solid tumor.

In its sample, this clonotype was seen a few times. The chain employs TRBV12-3 or TRBV12-4 and TRBJ1-1, with 7 bases aligning to TRBD1. Trimming at V came to 3 bases and at J to 5 bases, leaving 6 bases not matched to a gene. This CDR3 region has 14 residues. The CDR3 DNA follows: TGTGCCAGCAGTTTCGCAGGGGGTATGACTGAAGCTTTCTTT. Protein sequence: CASSFAGGMTEAFF.

This clonotype was observed a handful of times. This rearrangement joins TRBV6-2 or TRBV6-3 to TRBJ1-6; no definite D call. Germline V gene sequence: CDR1 MNHEY, CDR2 SVGEGT. The V and J ends lost 2 bases and 5 bases respectively, with 4 bases between them. The CDR3 is 13 amino acids. The CDR3 loop reads CASSYRDNSPLHF. The CDR3 DNA follows: TGTGCCAGCAGTTACAGGGATAATTCACCCCTCCACTTT.

V usage is TRBV6-6 and J usage is TRBJ1-1; D might be TRBD1 (6 bases). The CDR3 extends over 12 amino acids. Germline-derived CDR1 and CDR2 are MNHNY and SVGAGI (reference sequence). V gave up 2 bases and J gave up 8 bases, with 9 bases separating them. The CDR3 nucleotides are TGTGCCAGCAGTTACATGACAGGAGAAGCTTTCTTT. Protein product: CASSYMTGEAFF.

Only a few counts were recorded for this clonotype. The chain combines TRBV13 with TRBJ2-1, with D possibly TRBD1 on 6 matching bases. Trimming took 3 bases from V and 4 from J, leaving 7 bases between them. Germline values: CDR1 PRHDT, CDR2 FYEKMQ (reference sequence). This CDR3 is built from 13 residues. The CDR3 region is CASSLDSYNEQFF. In DNA, the CDR3 is TGTGCCAGCAGCTTGGACAGTTACAATGAGCAGTTCTTC.